This T cell receptor beta chain emerged from a study of blood T cell repertoires in COVID-19. Study overall: The United States, Italy and Spain provided the acute and convalescent COVID-19 samples.

This clone was detected once. Under the authors' procedure: Amplification of reference gene primers provided the estimated nucleated cell counts. The repertoire was sequenced with immunoSEQ multiplex PCR; TCRdb's copy has only in-frame clones and lacks some. That table furnishes V, J and clone size, whereas the DNA furnished D and trimming. The sample holds about 260,000 clones, around 84% seen once. This CDR3 has 12 amino acids. The V end was cut by 1 base, the J end by 6 bases, with 6 bases between. Germline V gene data show CDR1 as SGHTA and CDR2 as FQGNSA. The clonotype originates from a man between 60 and 70 years old with acute or convalescent COVID-19. The material sequenced was peripheral blood. The chain carries TRBV7-2 and TRBJ1-2; D unclear. CDR3 region: CASSLVSDGYTF. DNA of the CDR3: TGTGCCAGCAGCTTAGTGTCGGATGGCTACACCTTC.